One sample yielded the 23 T cell receptor beta chains listed below, sequenced in a study of T-cell reconstitution after alpha-beta-depleted transplantation in children. Unique molecular identifiers were incorporated during preparation of the TCRbeta library. TCRdb reprocessed the PCR reads with MiXCR, giving one entry per CDR3 protein. This sample has about 150,000 distinct CDR3 sequences; approximately 10% occur once, and the top ten carry about 13%. The sequencing used PBMCs, collected before TCRalphabeta/CD19-depleted stem cell transplant. The origin of the receptors is a boy aged 2 to 9 with acute myeloid leukemia, due to receive a stem cell transplant.

This clonotype was observed many times. The chain employs TRBV20-1 and TRBJ1-5; weak D call: TRBD1 (6 bases). CDR1 is DFQATT, CDR2 SNEGSKA, per germline (reference sequence). Trimming left V 4 bases short and J 1 base short, with 11 bases between. This CDR3 is 14 amino acids long. The CDR3 DNA is TGCAGTGCTATTACGGGGGCGAGCAATCAGCCCCAGCATTTT. Translating gives CSAITGASNQPQHF.

The sample holds many counts of this clonotype. The rearrangement links TRBV7-9 to TRBJ2-1; D is undetermined. CDR1 and CDR2 from the germline V gene are SEHNR and FQNEAQ (reference sequence). Trimming stripped 1 base from V and 8 bases from J, with 12 bases between. The CDR3 is made up of 14 amino acids. CDR3 region: CASSLGSRSYEQFF. The CDR3, as DNA: TGTGCCAGCAGCTTAGGATCCAGGTCCTATGAGCAGTTCTTC.

This clonotype has at least ten counts. The chain uses TRBV12-3 or TRBV12-4 and TRBJ2-2; D remains unclear. The length of the CDR3 is 13 residues. V was clipped by 1 base and J by 7 bases, with 7 bases between them. CDR3 sequence reads: CASSLGGVGELFF. In nucleotides, the CDR3 is TGTGCCAGCAGTTTAGGGGGTGTCGGGGAGCTGTTTTTT.

This clonotype has at least ten counts. The gene calls are TRBV10-2 and TRBJ1-1; D is perhaps TRBD1 (5 bases). The CDR3 totals 13 residues. V was pared by 7 bases and J by 5 bases, with 14 bases between. Looked up from germline, CDR1 is WSHSY and CDR2 is SAAADI. The CDR3 DNA follows: TGCGCCAGCAAACGCGGGAGGGGAACTGAAGCTTTCTTT. Amino acid sequence: CASKRGRGTEAFF.

This clonotype came up many times. The chain links TRBV20-1 to TRBJ1-5; D is ambiguous. Trimming pared 3 bases from V and 6 bases from J, leaving 9 bases between. Per germline, CDR1 DFQATT and CDR2 SNEGSKA (reference sequence). The CDR3 spans 12 residues. This CDR3 is CSASGSGQPQHF. The CDR3 nucleotides read TGCAGTGCTAGTGGCTCGGGTCAGCCCCAGCATTTT.

This clonotype was picked up many times. The V call is TRBV3-1, the J call TRBJ1-1, with a possible D match to TRBD1 (5 bases). The CDR3 loop spans 16 amino acids. Germline V gene data show CDR1 as LGHDT and CDR2 as YNNKEL (reference sequence). V was cut by 4 bases and J by 4 bases, with 19 bases left in between. The CDR3 DNA sequence: TGTGCCAGCAGCCCTTCCGCGGGACCCCCGAGCACTGAAGCTTTCTTT. Translating gives CASSPSAGPPSTEAFF.

This clonotype was picked up many times. The chain links TRBV27 to TRBJ1-1, with TRBD1 identical over 8 bases. This CDR3 comprises 16 residues. After removal of 3 bases from V and 2 bases from J, the junction contained 8 bases not matched to a gene. Per the germline V gene, CDR1 is MNHEY and CDR2 is SMNVEV (reference sequence). The CDR3 region has the DNA TGTGCCAGCAGTTTCCAGGGGGCGCGACCCAACACTGAAGCTTTCTTT. Its translation is CASSFQGARPNTEAFF.

This clonotype was recorded many times. The chain uses TRBV9 and TRBJ2-4; either TRBD1 or TRBD2 may supply D (5 bases each). Germline V gene lookup returns CDR1 SGDLS and CDR2 YYNGEE. There are 16 residues in the CDR3. Trimming removed 3 bases from V and 0 bases from J, with 13 bases in between. The CDR3 sequence is CASSAVPGLAKNIQYF. The CDR3 coding sequence is TGTGCCAGCAGCGCCGTACCGGGGCTAGCCAAAAACATTCAGTACTTC.

This clonotype was picked up many times. The chain links TRBV28 to TRBJ2-1; perhaps TRBD2 as D (6 bases). The V end was cut by 11 bases, the J end by 3 bases, with 14 bases between. Germline V gene data show CDR1 as MDHEN and CDR2 as SYDVKM. The CDR3 totals 13 residues. The CDR3, as DNA: TGTGCCGGGGCGGGGTTGGGCTACAATGAGCAGTTCTTC. Translation gives CAGAGLGYNEQFF.

This clonotype came up a few times. One end of the junction is discordant with germline, which a read error may explain. The V gene is TRBV20-1, the J gene TRBJ2-1, with 12 bases identical to TRBD2. Germline V gene sequence: CDR1 DFQATT, CDR2 SNEGSKA (reference sequence). The CDR3 covers 17 residues. The CDR3 region has the DNA TGCTGTGCTAGAGATCTCTTGAGGACTAGCGGGACGAATGAGCAGTTCTTC. This sequence encodes CCARDLLRTSGTNEQFF.

V and J are TRBV6-5 and TRBJ1-1, with a tentative D call TRBD1 (5 bases). The CDR3 spans 18 residues. Between the trimmed V and J ends, which lost 4 bases and 1 base, there was a span of 22 bases. Per the germline V gene, CDR1 is MNHEY and CDR2 is SVGAGI. For the CDR3, the DNA is TGTGCCAGCAGTTCCAGCCCCGGGACTAGGGTCGGGAACACTGAAGCTTTCTTT. The encoded protein is CASSSSPGTRVGNTEAFF.

Turning to this clonotype: A much bigger clone sits one base away, suggesting this may be a read error. For the CDR3, the DNA is TGTGCCAGCAGCCGCAGCTCCTACGACCAGTACGTC. Its protein is CASSRSSYDQYV. The rearrangement joins TRBV6-2 or TRBV6-3 to TRBJ2-7; no clear D gene. The V gene's germline CDR1 is MNHEY and CDR2 SVGEGT. This CDR3 is 12 amino acids long.

This clonotype occurred many times. CDR3 sequence (DNA): TGTGCCAGCAGCTCCCGGGACTACTACTACAATGAGCAGTTCTTC. Its protein product is CASSSRDYYYNEQFF. The chain uses TRBV7-8 and TRBJ2-1; 7 nucleotides align to TRBD2. CDR3 length equals 15 residues. J was trimmed by 3 bases and V by 4 bases; bases with no gene match: 6. The germline gives CDR1 SGHVS, CDR2 FQNEAQ.

This clonotype has at least ten counts. The J gene is TRBJ2-5, the V gene TRBV11-2, with 9 bases lining up with TRBD2. V shed 5 bases and J 5 bases; nucleotides not matched to a gene: 12. CDR1 is SGHAT, CDR2 FQNNGV, per germline. The CDR3 is 16 residues long. The CDR3 region has the DNA TGTGCCAGCAGCCGAGTGAGCGGGGGGACTAGGGAGACCCAGTACTTC. Its protein is CASSRVSGGTRETQYF.

This clonotype has a count of ten or more. The rearrangement uses TRBV7-3 and TRBJ2-6; D may be TRBD1 (5 bases). The CDR3 is made up of 17 amino acids. V was pared by 5 bases and J by 3 bases, with 17 bases between. Germline CDR1 is SGHTA and CDR2 is FQGTGA. This CDR3 is CASSKQVLTGGANVLTF. The CDR3 nucleotides read TGTGCCAGCAGCAAACAGGTCCTTACGGGTGGGGCCAACGTCCTGACTTTC.

This clonotype was seen at least ten times. V usage is TRBV5-1 and J usage is TRBJ2-1; a weak D match, TRBD2 (6 bases). Germline V gives CDR1 SGHRS, CDR2 YFSETQ. The CDR3 runs 14 residues. Trimming removed 1 base at V and 7 bases at J, with 12 bases between. This CDR3 is CASSLNVAGNEQFF. In DNA, the CDR3 is TGCGCCAGCAGCTTGAACGTGGCGGGGAATGAGCAGTTCTTC. Full variable domain (rest looked up from reference TRBV5-1 and TRBJ2-1): KAGVTQTPRYLIKTRGQQVTLSCSPISGHRSVSWYQQTPGQGLQFLFEYFSETQRNKGNFPGRFSGRQFSNSRSEMNVSTLELGDSALYLCASSLNVAGNEQFFGPGTRLTVL.

This clonotype was detected many times. CDR3 sequence reads: CASIHTSTGGELFF. Here the CDR3 DNA reads TGTGCCAGCATCCATACATCTACCGGCGGGGAGCTGTTTTTT. The rearrangement links TRBV4-2 to TRBJ2-2, with unresolved D. The CDR3 consists of 14 residues. Trimming pared 7 bases from V and 7 bases from J, leaving 16 bases between. CDR1 and CDR2 (germline): LGHNA, YNFKEQ.

Ten or more counts support this clonotype. The chain couples TRBV11-2 to TRBJ2-5; TRBD1 is a possible D gene (6 bases). V lost 6 bases, J lost 1 base, and 15 bases lay in between. Germline V gives CDR1 SGHAT, CDR2 FQNNGV. There are 15 residues in the CDR3. The CDR3 nucleotides read TGTGCCAGCAGTGACAGGAAGAACGGCCAAGAGACCCAGTACTTC. Protein product: CASSDRKNGQETQYF.

This clonotype has at least ten counts. The V gene is TRBV11-2, the J gene TRBJ1-3, with a possible D match to TRBD1 (6 bases). CDR1 and CDR2 (germline): SGHAT, FQNNGV. V lost 5 bases, J lost 0 bases, and 14 bases lay in between. This CDR3 is built from 16 residues. The DNA of the CDR3 is TGTGCCAGCAGCCCCTCCCCAGGGGACTCTGGAAACACCATATATTTT. Amino acids: CASSPSPGDSGNTIYF.

This clonotype was seen ten or more times. This sequence joins TRBV7-3 and TRBJ2-6, with D perhaps TRBD1 or TRBD2 (5 bases each). The CDR3 length is 17 residues. Germline CDR1 SGHTA, CDR2 FQGTGA. Deletions cut 5 bases from V and 0 bases from J, with 14 bases between. CDR3 residues: CASSLGSGASGANVLTF. CDR3 DNA sequence: TGTGCCAGCAGCCTGGGTTCCGGGGCCTCTGGGGCCAACGTCCTGACTTTC.

This clonotype was counted many times. The chain has TRBV20-1 and TRBJ2-2; 9 positions agree with TRBD2. Trimming took 4 bases from V and 7 from J; bases not matched to a gene: 7. CDR1 and CDR2 from the germline V gene are DFQATT and SNEGSKA (reference sequence). CDR3 length: 14 residues. The CDR3 DNA sequence: TGCAGTGCTATTAGCGGGGGAGTCGGCGGGGAGCTGTTTTTT. This translates into CSAISGGVGGELFF.

This clonotype was picked up many times. CDR3 sequence reads: CASSLRSGRLASYPRAGELFF. The CDR3 DNA reads as TGTGCCAGCAGTTTAAGGAGCGGGAGACTAGCGTCCTACCCGAGGGCCGGGGAGCTGTTTTTT. The genes are TRBV12-3 or TRBV12-4 and TRBJ2-2; 8 nucleotides match TRBD2. This CDR3 comprises 21 residues. J was trimmed by 6 bases and V by 2 bases; bases with no gene match: 23.

This clonotype has a count of ten or more. The chain uses TRBV29-1 and TRBJ2-5; no definite D call. From germline, CDR1 is SQVTM and CDR2 ANQGSEA. V was clipped by 5 bases and J by 3 bases, with 7 bases between them. The CDR3 extends over 11 amino acids. CDR3 sequence reads: CSVLGKETQYF. CDR3 DNA sequence: TGCAGCGTTTTAGGGAAAGAGACCCAGTACTTC.